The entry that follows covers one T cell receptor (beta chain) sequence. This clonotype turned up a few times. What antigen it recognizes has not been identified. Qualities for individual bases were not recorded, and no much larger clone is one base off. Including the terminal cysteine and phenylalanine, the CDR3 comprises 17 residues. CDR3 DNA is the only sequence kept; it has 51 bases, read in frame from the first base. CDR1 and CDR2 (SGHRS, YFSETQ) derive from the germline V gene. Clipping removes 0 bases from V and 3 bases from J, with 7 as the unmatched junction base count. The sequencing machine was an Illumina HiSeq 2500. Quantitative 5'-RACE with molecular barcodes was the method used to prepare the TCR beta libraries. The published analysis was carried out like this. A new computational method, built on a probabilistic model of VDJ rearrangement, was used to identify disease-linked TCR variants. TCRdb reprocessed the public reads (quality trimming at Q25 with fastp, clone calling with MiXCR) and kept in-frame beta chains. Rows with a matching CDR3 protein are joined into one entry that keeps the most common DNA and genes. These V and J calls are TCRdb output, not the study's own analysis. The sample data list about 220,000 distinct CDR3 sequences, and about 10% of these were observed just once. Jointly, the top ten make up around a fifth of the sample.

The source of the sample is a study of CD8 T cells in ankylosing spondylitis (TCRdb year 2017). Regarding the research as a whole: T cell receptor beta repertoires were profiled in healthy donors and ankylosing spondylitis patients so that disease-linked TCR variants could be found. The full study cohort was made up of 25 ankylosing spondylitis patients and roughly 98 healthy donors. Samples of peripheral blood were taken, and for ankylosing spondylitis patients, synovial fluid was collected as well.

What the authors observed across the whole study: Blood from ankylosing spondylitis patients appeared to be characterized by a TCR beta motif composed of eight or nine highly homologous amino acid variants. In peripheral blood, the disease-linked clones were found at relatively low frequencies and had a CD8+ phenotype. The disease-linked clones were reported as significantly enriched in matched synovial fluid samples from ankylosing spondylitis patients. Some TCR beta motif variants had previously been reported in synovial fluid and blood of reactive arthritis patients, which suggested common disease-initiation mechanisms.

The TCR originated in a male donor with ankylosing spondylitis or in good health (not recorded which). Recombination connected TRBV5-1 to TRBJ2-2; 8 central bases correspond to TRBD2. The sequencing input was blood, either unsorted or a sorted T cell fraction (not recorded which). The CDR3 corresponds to CASSLDRLAGDTGELFF. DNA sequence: TGCGCCAGCAGCTTGGACCGGCTAGCGGGCGACACCGGGGAGCTGTTTTTT.